This entry features one T cell receptor (beta chain) sequence. Deletions cut 1 base from V and 7 bases from J, with 17 bases between. Germline assignment: CDR1 SGHVS and CDR2 FQNEAQ. The CDR3 has 16 residues. The sample belongs to a study of PD-L1 blockade in urothelial cancer. The wider study: Enrolled patients had been treated previously with 0 to 3 chemotherapy regimens. Investigators checked blood 3 weeks (second dose) and 6 weeks after treatment start. Counts from blood samples showed a median of roughly 150,000 T cells.

Assay: immunoSEQ multiplex PCR; the TCRdb copy retains only in-frame clones and omits some. The table has about 110,000 clones, approximately 89% seen once. Time point described: peripheral blood 6 weeks after treatment start. The study collected 1 to 8 samples per patient, pretreatment and on-treatment. The chain couples TRBV7-8 to TRBJ2-1; D is unresolved. Material: PBMCs, obtained around atezolizumab (anti-PD-L1) treatment. The receptor was derived from a man aged 55 to 70 with urothelial cancer. The CDR3 DNA reads TGTGCCAGCAGCTTAGTTCCGCACCCGGGTGTTAATGAGCAGTTCTTC. This codes for CASSLVPHPGVNEQFF.